The 22 T cell receptor beta chains in this list originate from one sample, sequenced in a study (dated by TCRdb to about 2016). The library relied on RT-PCR. The data were produced on an Illumina MiSeq. In TCRdb, the public reads were trimmed at Q25 with fastp and aligned with MiXCR, with productive beta chains retained. Identical CDR3 protein sequences are pooled into one entry, listed with their most common genes and DNA. For this sample there are 650,000 to 800,000 distinct CDR3 sequences; over 12% appear just once. The ten largest clones capture roughly 3.6% of the sample. Sample: memory CD4+ T cells from blood. The source is a female donor in good health, serving as a healthy control.

This clonotype was counted a few times. This CDR3 is CASSLGRGQEGNQPQHF. The CDR3 nucleotides read TGTGCCAGCAGCTTAGGCAGGGGGCAGGAGGGCAATCAGCCCCAGCATTTT. J is TRBJ1-5 and V is TRBV7-9; TRBD1 aligns across 8 bases. V shed 1 base, J shed 2 bases, and the junction held 7 bases outside the gene matches. CDR1 SEHNR and CDR2 FQNEAQ come from the germline V gene (reference sequence). The length of the CDR3 is 17 residues.

The chain uses TRBV4-1 and TRBJ2-3; D might be TRBD2 (5 bases). The CDR3 contains 16 residues. With 5 bases removed from V and 2 bases from J, the gap between germline ends came to 17 bases. Germline V gives CDR1 MGHRA, CDR2 YSYEKL. The CDR3 DNA is TGCGCCAGCAGCTCCGGGGTACAGATAATCACAGATACGCAGTATTTT. Translation: CASSSGVQIITDTQYF.

The rearrangement links TRBV5-4 to TRBJ2-3; 9 bases are a match to TRBD2. Germline CDR1 reads SGHNT; CDR2 reads YYREEE (reference sequence). V was pared by 0 bases and J by 5 bases, with 7 bases of the junction left unmatched. The CDR3 runs to 16 residues. The DNA for the CDR3 is TGTGCCAGCAGCTTGGCCATTAGCGGGGGCGGAGATACGCAGTATTTT. Translating it yields CASSLAISGGGDTQYF.

This clonotype turned up a few times. The chain is built from TRBV3-1 and TRBJ1-2, with 8 bases matching TRBD1. V lost 0 bases, J lost 4 bases, and 4 bases stayed unmatched. The germline gives CDR1 LGHDT, CDR2 YNNKEL (reference sequence). The CDR3 spans 15 residues. CDR3 loop: CASSQDGQGGYGYTF. The DNA for the CDR3 is TGTGCCAGCAGCCAAGATGGACAGGGCGGCTATGGCTACACCTTC.

The table lists this clonotype with many counts. The chain combines TRBV20-1 with TRBJ1-1, with TRBD1 as a possible D gene (5 bases). Trimming left V 6 bases short and J 0 bases short, with 11 bases between. The CDR3 totals 13 residues. The germline V gene encodes CDR1 DFQATT and CDR2 SNEGSKA (reference sequence). Here the CDR3 DNA reads TGCAGTGCGCAGACAGTGATGAACACTGAAGCTTTCTTT. This gives the protein CSAQTVMNTEAFF.

The gene calls are TRBV3-1 and TRBJ1-6; no firm D call. This CDR3 is built from 14 residues. Germline-derived CDR1 and CDR2 are LGHDT and YNNKEL (reference sequence). Trimming left V 1 base short and J 8 bases short, with 9 bases between. The CDR3 DNA reads TGTGCCAGCAGCCAAGCAGGTCTGGATTCACCCCTCCACTTT. This sequence encodes CASSQAGLDSPLHF.

This clonotype was seen ten or more times. The chain uses TRBV5-1 and TRBJ2-1; the D is unclear. Trimming shortened V by 0 bases and J by 0 bases, and 4 bases separated the two germline ends. Germline V gene sequence: CDR1 SGHRS, CDR2 YFSETQ. CDR3 length: 14 residues. The CDR3 loop is CASSLGNSYNEQFF. As DNA, the CDR3 is TGCGCCAGCAGCTTGGGTAACTCCTACAATGAGCAGTTCTTC.

J is TRBJ2-7 and V is TRBV6-2 or TRBV6-3, with 14 bases aligning to TRBD2. The CDR3 consists of 14 residues. CDR1 and CDR2 from the germline V gene are MNHEY and SVGEGT. V dropped 6 bases and J dropped 5; count of bases not matched to a gene: 3. The CDR3 bases are TGTGCCAGCAGCCGACTAGCGGGAGGGAACGAGCAGTACTTC. It codes for CASSRLAGGNEQYF.

The rearrangement uses TRBV6-2 or TRBV6-3 and TRBJ1-1; no reliable D call. Germline CDR1 and CDR2: MNHEY and SVGEGT. V lost 7 bases and J lost 3, with 12 bases in between. The CDR3 consists of 13 residues. As DNA, the CDR3 is TGTGCCAGCATATCTGGGGAGCACACTGAAGCTTTCTTT. This gives the protein CASISGEHTEAFF.

This clonotype was seen repeatedly, ten times or more. This chain links TRBV7-9 with TRBJ2-1; the D gene is possibly TRBD2 (6 bases). With 2 bases removed from V and 8 bases from J, the gap between germline ends came to 10 bases. CDR1 and CDR2 (germline): SEHNR, FQNEAQ (reference sequence). The CDR3 covers 13 residues. CDR3 loop: CASSLRLDDEQFF. The CDR3 DNA follows: TGTGCCAGCAGCTTACGACTAGACGATGAGCAGTTCTTC. Filled out from reference TRBV7-9 and TRBJ2-1, the complete variable domain reads DTGVSQNPRHKITKRGQNVTFRCDPISEHNRLYWYRQTLGQGPEFLTYFQNEAQLEKSRLLSDRFSAERPKGSFSTLEIQRTEQGDSAMYLCASSLRLDDEQFFGPGTRLTVL.

This chain joins TRBV11-2 and TRBJ1-1; D is unresolved. The CDR3 has 13 amino acids. The V end was cut by 6 bases, the J end by 0 bases, with 8 bases between. The germline V gene has CDR1 SGHAT and CDR2 FQNNGV. CDR3 sequence reads: CASSILMNTEAFF. The CDR3 DNA follows: TGTGCCAGCAGTATCCTGATGAACACTGAAGCTTTCTTT.

The chain joins TRBV9 to TRBJ2-7; 9 nucleotides line up with TRBD1. The germline V gene encodes CDR1 SGDLS and CDR2 YYNGEE. The CDR3 runs 14 residues. With 4 bases clipped from V and 7 bases from J, the junction kept 9 bases outside the gene matches. The CDR3: CASSPRQGEGEQYF. The CDR3, as DNA: TGTGCCAGCAGCCCCCGACAGGGGGAGGGAGAGCAGTACTTC. The whole variable domain, remainder taken from reference TRBV9 and TRBJ2-7, is DSGVTQTPKHLITATGQRVTLRCSPRSGDLSVYWYQQSLDQGLQFLIQYYNGEERAKGNILERFSAQQFPDLHSELNLSSLELGDSALYFCASSPRQGEGEQYFGPGTRLTVT.

The chain links TRBV6-5 to TRBJ1-5, with 7 bases lining up with TRBD1. Trimming cost V 6 bases and J 8 bases; bases outside gene matches: 10. Germline V gene data show CDR1 as MNHEY and CDR2 as SVGAGI. The CDR3 runs 14 residues. The CDR3 DNA is TGTGCCAGCAGCCCGGACAGGAGAGGTGAGCCCCAGCATTTT. Amino acids: CASSPDRRGEPQHF.

This clonotype has a handful of counts. The rearrangement uses TRBV9 and TRBJ1-1, with D unresolved. Trimming took off 3 bases at V and 8 bases at J, with 11 bases between the two ends. The germline V gene encodes CDR1 SGDLS and CDR2 YYNGEE. The CDR3 runs to 12 residues. CDR3 sequence reads: CASSGPWGEAFF. Written as DNA, the CDR3 is TGTGCCAGCAGCGGCCCTTGGGGAGAAGCTTTCTTT.

This clonotype was detected a few times. The V and J genes are TRBV7-2 and TRBJ1-5, with 7 bases aligning to TRBD1. Germline V CDR1 and CDR2: SGHTA, FQGNSA. The CDR3 extends over 16 amino acids. The V segment lost 4 bases and the J segment 3 bases; nucleotides outside the gene matches: 9. CDR3 loop: CASSSAGTAINQPQHF. The DNA for the CDR3 is TGTGCCAGCAGCTCAGCCGGGACAGCGATCAATCAGCCCCAGCATTTT.

This clonotype has a handful of counts. The gene calls are TRBV20-1 and TRBJ1-1, with 10 positions matching TRBD1. V was pared by 1 base and J by 6 bases, with 5 bases of the junction left unmatched. This CDR3 has 14 residues. Per the germline V gene, CDR1 is DFQATT and CDR2 is SNEGSKA (reference sequence). The CDR3 is CSARAGTGVSEAFF. CDR3 coding DNA: TGCAGTGCTAGAGCCGGGACAGGGGTGTCTGAAGCTTTCTTT.

V and J are TRBV20-1 and TRBJ1-4; D uncertain. Trimming shortened V by 4 bases and J by 0 bases, and 6 bases separated the two germline ends. Germline V lookup: CDR1 DFQATT, CDR2 SNEGSKA (reference sequence). The CDR3 has 13 amino acids. CDR3 region: CSATFPTNEKLFF. The CDR3 DNA follows: TGCAGTGCTACTTTCCCAACTAATGAAAAACTGTTTTTT.

This clonotype was counted many times. The V gene is TRBV27, the J gene TRBJ1-2, with D perhaps matching TRBD1 (6 bases). Germline CDR1 MNHEY, CDR2 SMNVEV (reference sequence). This CDR3 contains 13 residues. The V gene lost 2 bases and the J gene lost 8 bases, with 12 bases spanning the gap. The CDR3 nucleotides are TGTGCCAGCAGTTTACTGGGGGGCTCGGGCTACACCTTC. Its translation is CASSLLGGSGYTF.

A few counts support this clonotype. The chain links TRBV20-1 to TRBJ1-1; 7 bases line up with TRBD1. The CDR3 runs to 13 residues. Trimming at V came to 6 bases and at J to 11 bases, leaving 15 bases not matched to a gene. CDR1 is DFQATT and CDR2 is SNEGSKA in the germline V gene (reference sequence). CDR3 protein: CSASRTGPRGAFF. The CDR3 bases are TGCAGTGCATCCCGGACAGGTCCTCGGGGGGCTTTCTTT.

This chain links TRBV30 with TRBJ2-3, with 11 bases fitting TRBD1. CDR3 length: 13 amino acids. V gave up 5 bases and J gave up 4 bases; unmatched junction bases: 2. Per germline, CDR1 GTSNPN and CDR2 SVGIG (reference sequence). For the CDR3, the DNA is TGTGCCTGGGGGACAGGGGGTGCAGATACGCAGTATTTT. Residues: CAWGTGGADTQYF.

This clonotype was seen more than once but under ten times. The chain has TRBV7-2 and TRBJ2-7, with TRBD2 matching over 14 bases. CDR3 length equals 14 residues. Germline CDR1 is SGHTA and CDR2 is FQGNSA. Trimming took 5 bases from V and 9 from J; bases not matched to a gene: 6. CDR3 sequence reads: CASSVGLAGVMQYF. The CDR3 coding sequence is TGTGCCAGCAGCGTGGGACTAGCGGGAGTAATGCAGTACTTC.

This clonotype occurred a few times. The chain uses TRBV29-1 and TRBJ1-5, with D perhaps TRBD1 (5 bases). CDR3 length: 14 amino acids. Germline V gives CDR1 SQVTM, CDR2 ANQGSEA. V gave up 4 bases and J gave up 2 bases, with 12 bases separating them. CDR3 protein: CSVGSRDGNQPQHF. In nucleotides, the CDR3 is TGCAGCGTTGGGTCCAGGGACGGCAATCAGCCCCAGCATTTT.